What follows are 24 T cell receptor beta chains derived from one specimen sequenced in a study of graft-versus-host responses after intestinal transplantation. TCRdb keeps only in-frame clones here, not all; method: immunoSEQ multiplex PCR. Of under 7,500 clones listed, about 33% are singletons. Responders that carried the CFSE label, about 200,000 of them, were plated with about 200,000 irradiated, violet-dye-labeled stimulator cells. Source: alloreactive CD8+ T cells from a mixed lymphocyte reaction culture, taken before transplantation. Subset of the sample: CFSE-low proliferating T cells sorted from roughly 6-day pre-transplant mixed lymphocyte reaction (GvH or HvG direction). The receptors shown here come from a human patient who was an organ donor for intestinal transplantation.

DNA of the CDR3: TGTGCCAGCAGCAAAGGGATAAGCGGGGCAGATACGCAGTATTTT. Translating gives CASSKGISGADTQYF. The genes are TRBV21-1 and TRBJ2-3; the D call of TRBD2 is as the table states it, not checked on the DNA. TRBV21-1 is designated a pseudogene. The CDR3 is 15 residues long.

This rearrangement joins TRBV6-1 to TRBJ1-5; the D is unclear. Germline CDR1 is MNHNS and CDR2 is SASEGT. V was clipped by 2 bases and J by 6 bases, with 14 bases between them. The CDR3 contains 15 residues. The DNA of the CDR3 is TGTGCCAGCAGTGAATTTATGGCAGGATTTCAGCCCCAGCATTTT. Translating it yields CASSEFMAGFQPQHF.

The rearrangement links TRBV5-6 to TRBJ1-4; D is perhaps TRBD1 (5 bases). The germline V gene has CDR1 SGHDT and CDR2 YYEEEE. There are 13 residues in the CDR3. The V end was cut by 2 bases, the J end by 8 bases, with 10 bases between. The CDR3 DNA reads as TGTGCCAGCAGCTTTACAGGCGCCGAAAAACTGTTTTTT. This codes for CASSFTGAEKLFF.

In its sample, this clone is medium-sized (0.01 to 0.1%). The DNA of the CDR3 is TGTGCCAGCTCACGTTACAGAATTACTAACTATGGCTACACCTTC. This translates into CASSRYRITNYGYTF. This sequence joins TRBV18 and TRBJ1-2, with D hard to call. CDR3 size: 15 residues. Germline V gene lookup returns CDR1 KGHSH and CDR2 LQKENI. Trimming removed 4 bases from V and 0 bases from J, with 12 bases in between.

The chain uses TRBV4-1 and TRBJ1-2; D remains unclear. CDR1 and CDR2 (germline): MGHRA, YSYEKL. V was clipped by 2 bases and J by 2 bases, with 6 bases between them. The CDR3 has 13 amino acids. This chain's CDR3 is CASSQTVNYGYTF. In nucleotides, the CDR3 is TGCGCCAGCAGCCAAACAGTGAACTATGGCTACACCTTC.

This chain links TRBV23-1 with TRBJ1-2, with TRBD1 identical over 7 bases. TRBV23-1 is flagged as an ORF with uncertain function. Trimming removed 8 bases from V and 5 bases from J; junction bases left unmatched: 5. The CDR3 length is 12 residues. This chain's CDR3 is CASGTVWYGYTF. The CDR3, as DNA: TGCGCCAGCGGGACAGTGTGGTATGGCTACACCTTC.

This clone is medium-sized (0.01 to 0.1%). The chain carries TRBV4-1 and TRBJ2-5; TRBD2 might be the D (6 bases). This CDR3 contains 17 residues. V gave up 0 bases and J gave up 4 bases, with 18 bases separating them. Per germline, CDR1 MGHRA and CDR2 YSYEKL. The DNA for the CDR3 is TGCGCCAGCAGCCAAGACGCCTTATGGGGGGAAAGAGAGACCCAGTACTTC. Translation gives CASSQDALWGERETQYF.

The J gene is TRBJ2-6, the V gene TRBV7-3; D gene ambiguous. The CDR3 is made up of 15 amino acids. The germline gives CDR1 SGHTA, CDR2 FQGTGA. V gave up 1 base and J gave up 4 bases, with 8 bases separating them. For the CDR3, the DNA is TGTGCCAGCAGCTTAAGTCCGAGCGGGGCCAACGTCCTGACTTTC. Protein product: CASSLSPSGANVLTF.

By share of the sample, this clone is medium-sized (0.01 to 0.1%). The rearrangement uses TRBV7-9 and TRBJ2-7, with D perhaps matching TRBD1 (5 bases). V was pared by 10 bases and J by 3 bases, with 13 bases between. CDR3 length equals 12 residues. Per the germline V gene, CDR1 is SEHNR and CDR2 is FQNEAQ (reference sequence). The CDR3 here is CAIDGQGYEQYF. The CDR3 DNA reads TGTGCCATAGACGGCCAGGGCTACGAGCAGTACTTC.

The V gene is TRBV27, the J gene TRBJ2-7, with D possibly TRBD2 on 6 matching bases. Trimming stripped 1 base from V and 3 bases from J, with 16 bases between. The CDR3 covers 16 residues. Germline CDR1 and CDR2: MNHEY and SMNVEV (reference sequence). CDR3 region: CASSLFGGQFLYEQYF. CDR3 sequence (DNA): TGTGCCAGCAGTTTATTCGGAGGGCAGTTTCTCTACGAGCAGTACTTC.

In its sample, this clone is medium-sized (0.01 to 0.1%). This rearrangement joins TRBV23-1 to TRBJ1-6; possible D gene TRBD1, 5 bases. TRBV23-1 is an ORF; its function is uncertain. This CDR3 is 19 amino acids long. V was trimmed by 2 bases and J by 0 bases, leaving 17 bases between them. CDR3 nucleotide sequence: TGCGCCAGCAGTCAAATTCAGTTGTCTGACAGCTCCTATAATTCACCCCTCCACTTT. Translated: CASSQIQLSDSSYNSPLHF.

V usage is TRBV27 and J usage is TRBJ2-2, with 8 bases that match TRBD1. The V segment lost 2 bases and the J segment 6 bases; nucleotides outside the gene matches: 8. Germline CDR1 reads MNHEY; CDR2 reads SMNVEV (reference sequence). There are 16 residues in the CDR3. The CDR3 protein is CASSLTSGGASGELFF. The CDR3 bases are TGTGCCAGCAGTTTAACCTCAGGGGGCGCCTCCGGGGAGCTGTTTTTT.

This clone has only a few counts. V usage is TRBV9 and J usage is TRBJ2-2, with D possibly TRBD2 on 6 matching bases. This CDR3 has 17 amino acids. CDR1 is SGDLS and CDR2 is YYNGEE in the germline V gene. The V and J ends lost 2 bases and 5 bases respectively, with 19 bases between them. In DNA, the CDR3 is TGTGCCAGCAGCGTCCCCCTCGAGATGGAGGGAACCGGGGAGCTGTTTTTT. It codes for CASSVPLEMEGTGELFF.

The chain combines TRBV6-6 with TRBJ1-5, with TRBD1 matching over 9 bases. Trimming removed 4 bases from V and 6 bases from J; junction bases left unmatched: 4. CDR1 and CDR2 (germline): MNHNY, SVGAGI (reference sequence). This CDR3 has 14 residues. The CDR3 region is CASSWDREGQPQHF. The CDR3 DNA follows: TGTGCCAGCAGTTGGGACAGGGAGGGTCAGCCCCAGCATTTT.

This clone was counted only a few times. The chain combines TRBV6-5 with TRBJ2-3, with D possibly being TRBD2 (7 bases). The V and J ends lost 2 bases and 7 bases respectively, with 19 bases between them. The CDR3 has 16 amino acids. The germline V gene has CDR1 MNHEY and CDR2 SVGAGI. CDR3 coding DNA: TGTGCCAGCAGTTACCCCTCCGCCGGGGGGCCGCATACGCAGTATTTT. Translation gives CASSYPSAGGPHTQYF.

The chain joins TRBV25-1 to TRBJ2-5, with a weak D call TRBD2 (6 bases). The better agreement between TRBJ2-7 and the DNA end casts doubt on the J call. The CDR3 is 14 amino acids. Germline CDR1 is MGHDK and CDR2 is SYGVNS. In nucleotides, the CDR3 is TGTGCCAGCAGTGAAGAAGGAGGGCTCTACGAGCAGTACTTC. This encodes CASSEEGGLYEQYF.

There are a few counts of this clone. This chain links TRBV28 with TRBJ1-5; 7 bases match TRBD1. The germline V gene has CDR1 MDHEN and CDR2 SYDVKM. With V trimmed by 0 bases and J by 7 bases, 6 bases remained unmatched. The CDR3 is 15 residues long. The CDR3 is CASSLWYRGEQPQHF. The CDR3 nucleotides read TGTGCCAGCAGTTTATGGTACAGGGGAGAACAGCCCCAGCATTTT.

The chain uses TRBV9 and TRBJ1-6; 7 bases align to TRBD1. The trim removed 3 bases at V and 11 bases at J, leaving 14 bases unmatched. The CDR3 is 16 residues long. Germline loops: CDR1 SGDLS, CDR2 YYNGEE. CDR3 protein: CASSGNPGTAGTPLHF. CDR3 in DNA: TGTGCCAGCAGCGGAAACCCCGGGACAGCGGGTACACCCCTCCACTTT.

This clone was seen just once. V and J are TRBV7-2 and TRBJ1-2; the match to TRBD1 covers 7 bases. CDR1 and CDR2 from the germline V gene are SGHTA and FQGNSA. Germline trimming cut 6 bases from V and 11 bases from J; bases unmatched to any gene: 18. The CDR3 loop spans 15 amino acids. CDR3 amino acids: CASSSDRVKLLGYTF. CDR3 sequence (DNA): TGTGCCAGCAGTTCCGACAGGGTGAAGCTCCTTGGTTACACCTTC.

The V gene is TRBV28, the J gene TRBJ2-1; TRBD2 aligns across 8 bases. V shed 6 bases and J 7 bases; nucleotides not matched to a gene: 2. The CDR3 totals 12 residues. CDR1 and CDR2 from the germline V gene are MDHEN and SYDVKM. CDR3 in DNA: TGTGCCAGCAGACTAGCGGTAAATGAGCAGTTCTTC. Protein product: CASRLAVNEQFF.

This clone came up a few times. V is TRBV28 and J is TRBJ1-2; D possibly corresponds to TRBD1 (5 bases). The CDR3 runs 14 residues. Per the germline V gene, CDR1 is MDHEN and CDR2 is SYDVKM. V dropped 0 bases and J dropped 7 bases, with 12 bases sitting between them. The CDR3 spells CASSLWPRAGGYTF. CDR3 DNA: TGTGCCAGCAGTTTATGGCCCAGGGCAGGTGGCTACACCTTC.

The genes are TRBV2 and TRBJ2-1; 9 bases are a match to TRBD1. The CDR3 contains 16 residues. J lost 3 bases, V lost 7 bases, and 10 bases had no gene match. Germline-derived CDR1 and CDR2 are SNHLY and FYNNEI. The CDR3 protein is CASTSPRQGDYNEQFF. Here the CDR3 DNA reads TGTGCCAGCACCTCGCCACGACAGGGGGACTACAATGAGCAGTTCTTC.

This clone came up a few times. The chain carries TRBV7-9 and TRBJ1-2, with 7 positions matching TRBD1. The CDR3 is made up of 16 amino acids. V lost 1 base to trimming and J lost 4 bases; unmatched junction nucleotides: 9. CDR1 SEHNR and CDR2 FQNEAQ come from the germline V gene (reference sequence). CDR3 nucleotides: TGTGCCAGCAGCTTAGTTTCCCTAACAGGGGTCTATGGCTACACCTTC. It codes for CASSLVSLTGVYGYTF. Using reference TRBV7-9 and TRBJ1-2 for the parts outside the CDR3, the full variable domain is DTGVSQNPRHKITKRGQNVTFRCDPISEHNRLYWYRQTLGQGPEFLTYFQNEAQLEKSRLLSDRFSAERPKGSFSTLEIQRTEQGDSAMYLCASSLVSLTGVYGYTFGSGTRLTVV.

This clone has only a few counts. The chain couples TRBV12-5 to TRBJ2-3; 7 nucleotides match TRBD2. Germline V CDR1 and CDR2: LGHNT, FRNRAP. The CDR3 totals 16 residues. Trimming cost V 4 bases and J 4 bases; bases outside gene matches: 11. The CDR3 DNA reads as TGTGCTAGTGGTTCGCCGCGGGGGTTCTTAGCAGATACGCAGTATTTT. It specifies CASGSPRGFLADTQYF. The variable domain in full, with the rest retrieved from reference TRBV12-5 and TRBJ2-3, is DARVTQTPRHKVTEMGQEVTMRCQPILGHNTVFWYRQTMMQGLELLAYFRNRAPLDDSGMPKDRFSAEMPDATLATLKIQPSEPRDSAVYFCASGSPRGFLADTQYFGPGTRLTVL.